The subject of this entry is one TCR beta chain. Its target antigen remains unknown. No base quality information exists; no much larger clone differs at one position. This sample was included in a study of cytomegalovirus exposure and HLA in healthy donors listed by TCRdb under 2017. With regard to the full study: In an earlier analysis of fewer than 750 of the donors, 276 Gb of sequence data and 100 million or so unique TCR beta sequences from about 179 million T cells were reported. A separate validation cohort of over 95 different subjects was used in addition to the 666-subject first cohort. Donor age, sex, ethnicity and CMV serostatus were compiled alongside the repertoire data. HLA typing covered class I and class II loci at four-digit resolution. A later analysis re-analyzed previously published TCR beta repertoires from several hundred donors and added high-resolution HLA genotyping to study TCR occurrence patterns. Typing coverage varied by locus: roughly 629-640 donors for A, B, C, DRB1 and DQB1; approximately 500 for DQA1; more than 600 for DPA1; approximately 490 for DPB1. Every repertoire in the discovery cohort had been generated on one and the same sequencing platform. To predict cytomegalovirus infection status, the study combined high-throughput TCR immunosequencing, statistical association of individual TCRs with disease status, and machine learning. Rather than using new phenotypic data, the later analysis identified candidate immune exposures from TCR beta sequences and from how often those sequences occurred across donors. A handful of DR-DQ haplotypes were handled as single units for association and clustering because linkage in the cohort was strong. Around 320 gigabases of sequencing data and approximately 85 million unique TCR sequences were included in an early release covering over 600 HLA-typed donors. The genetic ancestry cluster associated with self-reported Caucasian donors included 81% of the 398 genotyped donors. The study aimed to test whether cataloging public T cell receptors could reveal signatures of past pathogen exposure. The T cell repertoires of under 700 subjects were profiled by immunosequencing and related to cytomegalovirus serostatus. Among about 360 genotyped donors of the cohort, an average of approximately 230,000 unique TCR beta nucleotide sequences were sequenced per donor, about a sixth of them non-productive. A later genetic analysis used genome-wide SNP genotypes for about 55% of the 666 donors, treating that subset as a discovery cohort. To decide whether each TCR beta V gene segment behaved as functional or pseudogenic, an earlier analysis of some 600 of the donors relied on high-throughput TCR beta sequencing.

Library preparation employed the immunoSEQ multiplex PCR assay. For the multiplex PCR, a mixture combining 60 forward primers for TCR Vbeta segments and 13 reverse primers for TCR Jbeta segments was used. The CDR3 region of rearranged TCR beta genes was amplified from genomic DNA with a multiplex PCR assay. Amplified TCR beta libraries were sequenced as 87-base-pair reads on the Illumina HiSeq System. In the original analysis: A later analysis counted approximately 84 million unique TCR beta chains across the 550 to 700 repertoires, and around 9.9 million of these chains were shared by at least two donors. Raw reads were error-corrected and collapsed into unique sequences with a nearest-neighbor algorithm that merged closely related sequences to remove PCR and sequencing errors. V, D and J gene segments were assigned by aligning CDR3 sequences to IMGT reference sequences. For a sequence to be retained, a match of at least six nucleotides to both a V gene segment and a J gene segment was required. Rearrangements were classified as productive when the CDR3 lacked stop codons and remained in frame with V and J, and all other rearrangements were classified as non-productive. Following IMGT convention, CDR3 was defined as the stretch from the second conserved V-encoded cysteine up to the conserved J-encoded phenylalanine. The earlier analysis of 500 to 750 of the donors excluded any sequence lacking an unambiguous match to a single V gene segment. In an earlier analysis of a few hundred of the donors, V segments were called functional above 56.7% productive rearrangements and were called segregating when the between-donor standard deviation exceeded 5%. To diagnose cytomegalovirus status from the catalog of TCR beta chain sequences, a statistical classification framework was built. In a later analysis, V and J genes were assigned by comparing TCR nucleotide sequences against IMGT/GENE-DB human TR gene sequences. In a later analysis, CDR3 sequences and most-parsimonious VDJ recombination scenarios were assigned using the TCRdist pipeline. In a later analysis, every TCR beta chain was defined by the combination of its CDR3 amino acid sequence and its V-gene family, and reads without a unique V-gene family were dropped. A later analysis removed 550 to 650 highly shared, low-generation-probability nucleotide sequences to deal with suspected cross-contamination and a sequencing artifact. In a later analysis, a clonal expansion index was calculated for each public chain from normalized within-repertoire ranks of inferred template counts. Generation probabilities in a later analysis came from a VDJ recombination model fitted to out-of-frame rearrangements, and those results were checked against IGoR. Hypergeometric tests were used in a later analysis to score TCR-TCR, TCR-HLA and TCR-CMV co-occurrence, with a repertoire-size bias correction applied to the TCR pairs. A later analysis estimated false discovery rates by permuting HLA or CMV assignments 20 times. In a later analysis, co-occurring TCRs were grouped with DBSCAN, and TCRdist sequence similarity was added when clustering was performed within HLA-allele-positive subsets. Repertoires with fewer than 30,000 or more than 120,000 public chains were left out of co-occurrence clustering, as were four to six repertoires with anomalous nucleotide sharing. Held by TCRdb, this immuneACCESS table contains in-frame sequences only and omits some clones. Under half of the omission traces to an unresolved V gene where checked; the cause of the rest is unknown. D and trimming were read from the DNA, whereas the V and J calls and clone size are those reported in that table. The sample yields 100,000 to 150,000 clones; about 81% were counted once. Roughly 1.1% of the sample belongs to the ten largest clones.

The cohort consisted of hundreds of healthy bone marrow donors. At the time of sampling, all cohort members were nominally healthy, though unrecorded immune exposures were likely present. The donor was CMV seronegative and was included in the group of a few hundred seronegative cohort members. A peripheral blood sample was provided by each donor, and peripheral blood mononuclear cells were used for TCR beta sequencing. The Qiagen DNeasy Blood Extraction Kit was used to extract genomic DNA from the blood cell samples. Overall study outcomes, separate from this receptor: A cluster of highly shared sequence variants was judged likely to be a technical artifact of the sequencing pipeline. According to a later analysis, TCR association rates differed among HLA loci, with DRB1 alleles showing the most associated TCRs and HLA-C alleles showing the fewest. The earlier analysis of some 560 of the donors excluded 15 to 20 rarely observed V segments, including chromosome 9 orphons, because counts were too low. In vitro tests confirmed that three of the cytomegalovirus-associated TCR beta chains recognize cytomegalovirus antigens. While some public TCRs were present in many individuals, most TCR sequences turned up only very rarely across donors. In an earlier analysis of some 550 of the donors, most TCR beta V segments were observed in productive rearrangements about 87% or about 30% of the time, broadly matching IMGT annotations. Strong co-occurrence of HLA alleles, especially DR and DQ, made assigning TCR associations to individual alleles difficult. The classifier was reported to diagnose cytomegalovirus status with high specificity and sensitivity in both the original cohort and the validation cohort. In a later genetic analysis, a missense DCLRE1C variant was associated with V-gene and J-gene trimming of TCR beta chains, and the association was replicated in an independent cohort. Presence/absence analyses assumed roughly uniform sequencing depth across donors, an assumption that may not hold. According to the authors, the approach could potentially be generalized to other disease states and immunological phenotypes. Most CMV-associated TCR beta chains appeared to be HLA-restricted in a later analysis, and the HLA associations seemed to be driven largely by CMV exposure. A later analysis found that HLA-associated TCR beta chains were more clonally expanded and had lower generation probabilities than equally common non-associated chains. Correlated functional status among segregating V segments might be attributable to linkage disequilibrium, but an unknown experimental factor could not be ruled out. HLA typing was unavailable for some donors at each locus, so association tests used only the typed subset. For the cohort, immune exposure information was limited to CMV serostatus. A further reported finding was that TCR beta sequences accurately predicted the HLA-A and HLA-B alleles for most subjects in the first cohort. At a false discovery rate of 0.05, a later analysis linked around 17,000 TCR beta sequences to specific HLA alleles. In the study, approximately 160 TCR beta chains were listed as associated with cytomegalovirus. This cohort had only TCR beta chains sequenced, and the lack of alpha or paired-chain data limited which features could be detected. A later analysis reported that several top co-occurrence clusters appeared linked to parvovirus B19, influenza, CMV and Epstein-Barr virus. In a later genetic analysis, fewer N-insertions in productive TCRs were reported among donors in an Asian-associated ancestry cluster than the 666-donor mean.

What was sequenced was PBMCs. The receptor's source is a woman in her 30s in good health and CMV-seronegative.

CDR3 protein: CASSWTGTGNEKLFF. The bases read TGCGCCAGCAGCTGGACCGGGACAGGGAATGAAAAACTGTTTTTT. This chain is built from TRBV5-1 and TRBJ1-4; 9 central bases correspond to TRBD1. The CDR3 sequence holds 15 residues, the cysteine and phenylalanine included. Of the read, only the CDR3 DNA is kept; its 45 bases are in frame from base 1. Trimmed from V: 3 bases; trimmed from J: 5 bases; junction bases lacking a gene match: 5. CDR1 SGHRS and CDR2 YFSETQ are derived from the germline V gene. Reference TRBV5-1 and TRBJ1-4 proteins supply the regions before and after the CDR3; the full variable domain is: KAGVTQTPRYLIKTRGQQVTLSCSPISGHRSVSWYQQTPGQGLQFLFEYFSETQRNKGNFPGRFSGRQFSNSRSEMNVSTLELGDSALYLCASSWTGTGNEKLFFGSGTQLSVL.